A selection of T cell receptor beta chains follows, all from one sample in a study of T cells in localized non-small cell lung cancer. Profiled with immunoSEQ multiplex PCR; TCRdb holds only in-frame clones, not every one. Of 3,000 to 4,000 clones in the sample, roughly 29% were seen once. The input for sequencing was lung tumor tissue, taken before any cancer treatment. These receptors were obtained from a male donor aged 60 or older with stage I lung adenocarcinoma. Each CDR3 is given with its conserved first and last residue. D genes are given only for firm matches.

length	D	V	CDR3
14	.	TRBV27	CASRPAGDNQPQHF
15	.	TRBV9	CASSAQSRVNTEAFF
16	TRBD2	TRBV6-8	CASRPYSGGRAYEQFF
16	.	TRBV15	CATSREGLSSGNNIYF
16	.	TRBV10-2	CASMYDLTEYNSPLHF
12	.	TRBV30	CATSRQGGEQYF
15	TRBD1	TRBV11-3	CASSSPDRGLYEQYF
15	.	TRBV7-5	CASSLGTSGRNEQFF
14	.	TRBV19	CASTRAPSADTQYF
18	TRBD1	TRBV25-1	CASSHYPGQGPFTGELFF
15	TRBD1	TRBV11-3	CASSSGTDTDDTQYF
17	.	TRBV11-3	CASSLSGGGRANYGYTF
18	.	TRBV6-8	CASTETGGVTQINYGYTF
16	TRBD1	TRBV18	CASSPLDRGPDQPQHF
17	TRBD2	TRBV6-8	CASLPAGGLSLFDEQFF
15	TRBD2	TRBV19	CASSPQAGVRGEQFF
15	.	TRBV7-5	CASSLGGGPGHEQYF